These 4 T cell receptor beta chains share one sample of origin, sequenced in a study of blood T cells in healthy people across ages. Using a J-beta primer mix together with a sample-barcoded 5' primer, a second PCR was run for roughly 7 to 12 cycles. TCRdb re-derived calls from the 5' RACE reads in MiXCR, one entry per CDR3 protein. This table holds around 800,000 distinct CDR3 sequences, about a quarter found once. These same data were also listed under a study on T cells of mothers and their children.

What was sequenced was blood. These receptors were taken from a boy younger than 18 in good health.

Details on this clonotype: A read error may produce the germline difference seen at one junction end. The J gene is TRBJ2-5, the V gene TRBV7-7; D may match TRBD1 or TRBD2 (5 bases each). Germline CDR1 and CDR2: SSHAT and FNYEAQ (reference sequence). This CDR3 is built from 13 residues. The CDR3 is CASSVGTIETQCF. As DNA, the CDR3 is TGTGCTAGCAGCGTCGGGACGATCGAGACCCAGTGCTTC.

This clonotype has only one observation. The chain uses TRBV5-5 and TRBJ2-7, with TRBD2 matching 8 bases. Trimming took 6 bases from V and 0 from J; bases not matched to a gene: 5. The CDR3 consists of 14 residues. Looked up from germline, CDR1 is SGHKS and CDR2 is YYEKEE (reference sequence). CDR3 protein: CASIAGLSSYEQYF. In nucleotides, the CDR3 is TGTGCCAGCATAGCGGGGCTCAGCTCCTACGAGCAGTACTTC.

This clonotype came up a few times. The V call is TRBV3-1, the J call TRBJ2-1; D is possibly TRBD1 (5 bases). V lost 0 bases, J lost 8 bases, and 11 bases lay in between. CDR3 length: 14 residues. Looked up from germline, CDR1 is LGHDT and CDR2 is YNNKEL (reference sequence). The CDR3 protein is CASSQDGRVDEQFF. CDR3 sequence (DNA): TGTGCCAGCAGCCAAGATGGCAGGGTCGATGAGCAGTTCTTC.

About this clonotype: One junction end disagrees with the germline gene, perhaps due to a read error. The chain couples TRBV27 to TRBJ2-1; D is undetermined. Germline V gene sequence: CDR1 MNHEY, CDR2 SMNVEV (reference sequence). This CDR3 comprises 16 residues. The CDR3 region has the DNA TGTGCCAGCAGTCCGCAAGCAGGTTTCTCCTACCATGAGCAGTTCTTC. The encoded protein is CASSPQAGFSYHEQFF.